This T cell receptor beta chain originates from a study of vaccination and CD4 T cells after COVID-19. Cultured CD4+ T-cell DNA underwent Oncomine TCR Beta short-read sequencing. The genomic DNA was obtained from cultured CD4+ T cells by extraction with the QIAamp micro DNA kit. TCRdb reprocessed the PCR reads with MiXCR, giving one entry per CDR3 protein. Of about 5,400 distinct CDR3 sequences listed, under 40% are singletons. The CDR3 loop spans 15 amino acids. Germline CDR1 is SSHAT and CDR2 is FNYEAQ (reference sequence). Treatment described: approximately 9-day PBMC culture with coronavirus spike peptide pools or control peptides (ViraFEST assay). The unexposed donor provided CD4+ T cells, which were taken before the COVID-19 pandemic (2011-2018). For this clonotype: What it binds is not known. At one end, the junction sequence differs from germline, possibly due to a read error.

The gene calls are TRBV7-7 and TRBJ2-1, with 14 bases aligning to TRBD2. The specimen sequenced was CD4+ T cells from blood, cultured in vitro. The sequence was obtained from a human donor in good health. The CDR3 region has the DNA TGTGCTAGCAGCCAGGGACTAGCGGGGGTAGATGAGCAGTTCTTC. Translated, it gives CASSQGLAGVDEQFF.